Listed below are T cell receptor beta chains from one sample, sequenced in a study of T cells after yellow fever vaccination. TCRdb itself ran the 5' RACE reads through MiXCR, one entry per CDR3 protein. This table holds fewer than 450,000 distinct CDR3 sequences, almost 4% found once. Sequenced here: PBMCs, sampled 5 days after the yellow fever booster vaccination. The receptors were sampled from a man in his late teens or twenties who received the YFV17D yellow fever vaccine. Both conserved end residues are part of each CDR3. The order of the fields is J gene, clone size, D gene, V gene, CDR3 DNA, CDR3 protein. A D gene is named only where the DNA matches it firmly. Some rows mark clone size as missing; the rest say once, few, many or name a class of expanded clone.

TRBJ1-1 | NA | NA | TRBV12-3/TRBV12-4 | TGTGCCAGCACCATTGGAGGTGCTGAAGCTTTCTTT | CASTIGGAEAFF
TRBJ1-5 | few | NA | TRBV28 | TGTGCCAGCAGTCTCCAGATGGAGCCCCAGCATTTT | CASSLQMEPQHF
TRBJ2-1 | many | NA | TRBV7-2 | TGTGCCAGCAGCCTTTTGCGTCCACCCTCCTACAATGAGCAGTTCTTC | CASSLLRPPSYNEQFF
TRBJ2-7 | few | TRBD2 | TRBV6-5 | TGTGCCAGCAGCTATAGCGGGGGGGCGGGGGAGCAGTACTTC | CASSYSGGAGEQYF
TRBJ2-2 | NA | NA | TRBV7-9 | TGTGCCAGCAGCCCGACAGCTAACCACCAAGTACCGGGGGAGCTGTTTTTT | CASSPTANHQVPGELFF
TRBJ2-2 | few | TRBD1 | TRBV4-1 | TGCGCCAGCAGCCGCGGGACAGGGGGTGCCGGGGAGCTGTTTTTT | CASSRGTGGAGELFF
TRBJ1-1 | NA | NA | TRBV30 | TGTGCCTGGAGTGTCTCGGGGGGGGGCACTGAAGCTTTCTTT | CAWSVSGGGTEAFF
TRBJ2-2 | many | NA | TRBV7-9 | TGTGCCAGCAGCTTAGAGGCAGCGAGACCGAACACCGGGGAGCTGTTTTTT | CASSLEAARPNTGELFF
TRBJ2-1 | few | TRBD2 | TRBV20-1 | TGCAGTGCTAGAGGCCCAGCGGGGCGTGAGCAGTTCTTC | CSARGPAGREQFF
TRBJ2-1 | many | NA | TRBV5-1 | TGCGCCAGCAGCAAACAGGATGGATACAATGAGCAGTTCTTC | CASSKQDGYNEQFF
TRBJ2-3 | few | NA | TRBV7-2 | TGTGCCAGCAGCTTAGGGGTCCGGGATACGCAGTATTTT | CASSLGVRDTQYF
TRBJ1-1 | many | NA | TRBV19 | TGTGCCAGTAGTAAAGCTTTCTTT | CASSKAFF
TRBJ2-2 | few | NA | TRBV6-2/TRBV6-3 | TGTGCCAGCACTTCACAGGGCAGGGAGCTGTTTTTT | CASTSQGRELFF
TRBJ1-4 | NA | NA | TRBV19 | TGTGCCAGTTGCCGTTGGGCAACTAATGAAAAACTGTTTTTT | CASCRWATNEKLFF
TRBJ1-5 | few | NA | TRBV5-1 | TGCGCCAGCAGGGCACAGGGTGATCAGCCCCAGCATTTT | CASRAQGDQPQHF
TRBJ1-2 | few | NA | TRBV6-2/TRBV6-3 | TGTGCCAGCAGGCTCGACAAACTCTATGGCTACACCTTC | CASRLDKLYGYTF
TRBJ1-4 | NA | NA | TRBV7-9 | TGTGCCAGCAGCCCCCTCCGGGACGGGGGAAGGGAAAAACTGTTTTTT | CASSPLRDGGREKLFF
TRBJ2-5 | NA | NA | TRBV19 | TGTGCCAGTAGTATGGGCAGGATGACGGAGACCCAGTACTTC | CASSMGRMTETQYF
TRBJ2-7 | few | NA | TRBV10-3 | TGTGCCATCAGTGAGTCGTCCACCTACGAGCAGTACTTC | CAISESSTYEQYF
TRBJ2-1 | many | NA | TRBV6-5 | TGTGCCAGCAGTTACTCCGGACAGCTCTACAATGAGCAGTTCTTC | CASSYSGQLYNEQFF
TRBJ2-5 | many | NA | TRBV12-3/TRBV12-4 | TGTGCCAGCGGGCCGATGACAGTAGAGACCCAGTACTTC | CASGPMTVETQYF
TRBJ2-5 | many | NA | TRBV30 | TGTGCCTGGAGAGCGGCAGCCCAAGAGACCCAGTACTTC | CAWRAAAQETQYF